What follows describes a single T cell receptor (beta chain). The antigen remains undetermined. The ends were cut back, 2 bases at V and 1 base at J, with 12 bases in the middle. Germline V gives CDR1 MNHNS, CDR2 SASEGT. The CDR3 has 16 residues. The data derive from a study of regulatory dendritic cells for organ transplantation. Study-wide points: The most alloreactive TCR clonotypes were found in resting memory CD8+ cells. Naive T cells showed high diversity, memory cells less, memory CD8+ least.

Libraries were prepared by immunoSEQ multiplex PCR; TCRdb keeps only in-frame clonotypes and omits some of them. This table has under 35,000 clones, approximately 86% appearing once. This rearrangement joins TRBV6-1 to TRBJ1-5, with D possibly being TRBD1 (6 bases). The sequenced sample was naive CD8+ T cells from blood. As for subset: CD45RA+ naive T cells. This receptor was obtained from a human donor in good health. The CDR3, as DNA: TGTGCCAGCAGTGAACAGGGGATCTCAAGCAATCAGCCCCAGCATTTT. Protein: CASSEQGISSNQPQHF.